Below, 6 T cell receptor beta chains from the same sample are listed, as sequenced in a study of shared clonotypes between healthy human individuals. The table came from immunoSEQ multiplex PCR; TCRdb's copy has only in-frame clones and leaves some out. Of roughly 810,000 clones listed, about 96% are singletons. Cells designated naive CD8 were CD45RO-negative and were positively selected for CCR7, with terminally differentiated effector memory CD45RA+ cells excluded. What was sequenced was naive CD8+ T cells sorted from blood. These receptors were collected from a man aged 30 to 39 in good health.

This clone was detected a few times. The rearrangement joins TRBV29-1 to TRBJ2-3, with 9 bases that match TRBD1. The CDR3 loop spans 16 amino acids. Germline CDR1 SQVTM, CDR2 ANQGSEA. J lost 0 bases, V lost 8 bases, and 12 bases had no gene match. CDR3 DNA: TGCAGCTTAACAGGGGGCCTAGGGTTTAGCACAGATACGCAGTATTTT. It specifies CSLTGGLGFSTDTQYF.

The chain recombines TRBV6-1 with TRBJ2-7; 7 nucleotides match TRBD1. V gave up 6 bases and J gave up 3 bases; unmatched junction bases: 11. Germline V gene sequence: CDR1 MNHNS, CDR2 SASEGT. CDR3 length: 15 amino acids. The CDR3 region is CASSPTGTVGYEQYF. The DNA for the CDR3 is TGTGCCAGCAGCCCTACGGGGACAGTCGGCTACGAGCAGTACTTC.

V is TRBV7-9 and J is TRBJ2-1, with TRBD2 matching over 9 bases. The trim removed 1 base at V and 8 bases at J, leaving 6 bases unmatched. Looked up from germline, CDR1 is SEHNR and CDR2 is FQNEAQ (reference sequence). This CDR3 region has 15 residues. The CDR3 protein is CASSLGYSSGDEQFF. In nucleotides, the CDR3 is TGTGCCAGCAGCTTAGGGTATTCTAGCGGGGATGAGCAGTTCTTC.

This rearrangement joins TRBV6-6 to TRBJ2-1; tentative D call: TRBD2 (6 bases). Per the germline V gene, CDR1 is MNHNY and CDR2 is SVGAGI (reference sequence). V dropped 4 bases and J dropped 7 bases, with 17 bases sitting between them. The CDR3 has 15 residues. In DNA form, the CDR3 reads TGTGCCAGCAGTTCGCGCCAGACTAGTTTAAATGAGCAGTTCTTC. This codes for CASSSRQTSLNEQFF.

V gene TRBV5-1 combines with J gene TRBJ2-7; D gene ambiguous. V shed 4 bases and J shed 3 bases, with 11 bases lying between them. Germline V lookup: CDR1 SGHRS, CDR2 YFSETQ. This CDR3 comprises 13 residues. CDR3 bases: TGCGCCAGCAGCACCGGGTCGTTCTACGAGCAGTACTTC. Amino acids: CASSTGSFYEQYF.

The rearrangement links TRBV7-2 to TRBJ2-1; D remains unclear. CDR1 and CDR2 (germline): SGHTA, FQGNSA. The CDR3 is 14 amino acids. The V gene lost 5 bases and the J gene lost 5 bases, with 13 bases spanning the gap. CDR3: CASSLTHTNNEQFF. Here the CDR3 DNA reads TGTGCCAGCAGCCTCACGCACACCAACAATGAGCAGTTCTTC.